What follows is one T cell receptor (beta chain) and its context. Antigen specificity is unknown. This sample is part of a study of shared clonotypes between healthy human individuals. On the study more broadly: The composition of the donors was a couple of women and a few men aged 18 to 49. Whole-study findings and limits: The generation probabilities recorded for non-shared clonotypes fell below those of clonotypes shared by all four donors. Sampling included only blood; tissue repertoires likely differ. For naive CD4 cells, roughly 5% of clonotypes were shared across a handful of donors.

Looked up from germline, CDR1 is MNHEY and CDR2 is SMNVEV (reference sequence). The CDR3 extends over 13 amino acids. The V and J ends lost 6 bases and 4 bases respectively, with 10 bases between them. Naive CD8 cells lacked CD45RO, underwent positive selection for CCR7 and left out terminally differentiated effector memory CD45RA+ cells. The method was immunoSEQ multiplex PCR; TCRdb's version includes in-frame clones alone and lacks a portion of them. Of some 630,000 clones listed, around 96% were seen once; the top ten hold about 0.11%. Sequencing was done on a sample of naive CD8+ T cells sorted from blood. This receptor was identified in a woman aged 30 to 39 in good health. This chain connects TRBV27 to TRBJ2-1; no firm D call. The DNA of the CDR3 is TGTGCCAGCAGCCCGACGTTTTACAATGAGCAGTTCTTC. It codes for CASSPTFYNEQFF.